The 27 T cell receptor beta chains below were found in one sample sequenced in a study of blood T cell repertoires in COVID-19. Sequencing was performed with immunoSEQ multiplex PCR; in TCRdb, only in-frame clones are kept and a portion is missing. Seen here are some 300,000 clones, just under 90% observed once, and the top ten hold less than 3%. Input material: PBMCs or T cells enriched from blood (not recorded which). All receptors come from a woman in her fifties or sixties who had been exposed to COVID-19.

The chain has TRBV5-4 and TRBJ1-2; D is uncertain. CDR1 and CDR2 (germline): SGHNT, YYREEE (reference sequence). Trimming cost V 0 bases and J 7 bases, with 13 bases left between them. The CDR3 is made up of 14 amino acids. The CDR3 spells CASSLGETGAGYTF. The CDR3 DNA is TGTGCCAGCAGCTTGGGGGAGACGGGAGCTGGCTACACCTTC.

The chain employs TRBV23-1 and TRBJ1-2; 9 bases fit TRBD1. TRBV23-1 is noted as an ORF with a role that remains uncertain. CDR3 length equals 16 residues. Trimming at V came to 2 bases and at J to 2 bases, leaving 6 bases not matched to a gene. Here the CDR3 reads CASSQPSGQGNYGYTF. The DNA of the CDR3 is TGCGCCAGCAGTCAACCTTCTGGACAGGGGAACTATGGCTACACCTTC.

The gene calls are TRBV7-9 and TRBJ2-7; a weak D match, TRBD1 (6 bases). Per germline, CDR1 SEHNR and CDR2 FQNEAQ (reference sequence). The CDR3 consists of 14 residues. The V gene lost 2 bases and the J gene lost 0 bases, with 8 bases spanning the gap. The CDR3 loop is CASSLTGLSYEQYF. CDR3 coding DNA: TGTGCCAGCAGCTTAACAGGGCTCTCCTACGAGCAGTACTTC.

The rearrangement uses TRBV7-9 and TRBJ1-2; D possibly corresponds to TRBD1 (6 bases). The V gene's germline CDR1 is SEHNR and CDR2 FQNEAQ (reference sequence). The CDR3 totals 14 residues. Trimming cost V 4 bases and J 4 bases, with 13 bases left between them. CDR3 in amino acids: CASSSDRTTYGYTF. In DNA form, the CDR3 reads TGTGCCAGCAGCTCCGACAGGACCACCTATGGCTACACCTTC.

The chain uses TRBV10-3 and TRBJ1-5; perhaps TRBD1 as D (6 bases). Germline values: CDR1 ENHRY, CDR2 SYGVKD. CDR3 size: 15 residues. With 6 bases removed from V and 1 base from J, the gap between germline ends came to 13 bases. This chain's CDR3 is CAIRGEGVSNQPQHF. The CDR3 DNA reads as TGTGCCATCAGAGGGGAGGGGGTGAGCAATCAGCCCCAGCATTTT.

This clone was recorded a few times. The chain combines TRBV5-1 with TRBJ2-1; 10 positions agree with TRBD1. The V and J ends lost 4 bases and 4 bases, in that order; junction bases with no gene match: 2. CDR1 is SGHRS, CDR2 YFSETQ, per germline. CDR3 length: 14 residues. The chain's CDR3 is CASSPGQGYNEQFF. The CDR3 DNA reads TGCGCCAGCAGCCCGGGACAGGGGTACAATGAGCAGTTCTTC. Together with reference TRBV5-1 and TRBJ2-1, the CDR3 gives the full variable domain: KAGVTQTPRYLIKTRGQQVTLSCSPISGHRSVSWYQQTPGQGLQFLFEYFSETQRNKGNFPGRFSGRQFSNSRSEMNVSTLELGDSALYLCASSPGQGYNEQFFGPGTRLTVL.

The CDR3 DNA reads TGTGCCAGCAGCCAGAGGACAGGGGTTTTAGCCGAGCAGTACTTC. It specifies CASSQRTGVLAEQYF. The V and J genes are TRBV4-2 and TRBJ2-7, with 9 bases identical to TRBD1. The ends lost 3 bases at V and 6 bases at J; junction bases unmatched: 9. The germline CDR1 and CDR2 sequences are LGHNA and YNFKEQ. The CDR3 has 15 residues.

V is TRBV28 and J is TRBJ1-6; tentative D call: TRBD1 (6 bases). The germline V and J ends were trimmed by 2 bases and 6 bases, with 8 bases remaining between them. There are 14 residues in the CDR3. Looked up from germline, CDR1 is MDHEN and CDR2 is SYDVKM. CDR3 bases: TGTGCCAGCAGTTTAGGACAGATTAATTCACCCCTCCACTTT. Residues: CASSLGQINSPLHF.

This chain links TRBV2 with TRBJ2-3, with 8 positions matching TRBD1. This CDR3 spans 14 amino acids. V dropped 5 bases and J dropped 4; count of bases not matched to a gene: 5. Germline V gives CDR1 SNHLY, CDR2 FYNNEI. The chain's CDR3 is CASSSRTGSDTQYF. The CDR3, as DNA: TGTGCCAGCAGTTCCAGGACAGGGTCAGATACGCAGTATTTT.

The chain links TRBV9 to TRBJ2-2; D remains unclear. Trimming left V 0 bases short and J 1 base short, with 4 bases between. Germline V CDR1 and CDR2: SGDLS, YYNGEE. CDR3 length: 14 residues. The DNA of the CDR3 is TGTGCCAGCAGCGTAGTTCTGAACACCGGGGAGCTGTTTTTT. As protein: CASSVVLNTGELFF.

The CDR3 sequence is CASSPTIITSGAWETQYF. The CDR3 DNA follows: TGTGCCAGCAGCCCCACCATCATTACTAGCGGGGCTTGGGAGACCCAGTACTTC. The chain joins TRBV5-6 to TRBJ2-5; 10 nucleotides line up with TRBD2. J was trimmed by 5 bases and V by 4 bases; bases with no gene match: 17. CDR3 length: 18 amino acids. Germline CDR1 SGHDT, CDR2 YYEEEE.

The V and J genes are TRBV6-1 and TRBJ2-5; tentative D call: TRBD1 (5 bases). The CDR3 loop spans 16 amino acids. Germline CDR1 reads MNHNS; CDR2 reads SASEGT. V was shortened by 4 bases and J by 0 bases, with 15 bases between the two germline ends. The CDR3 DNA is TGTGCCAGCAGTGGGTTGCTGACAGAAAACCAAGAGACCCAGTACTTC. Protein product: CASSGLLTENQETQYF.

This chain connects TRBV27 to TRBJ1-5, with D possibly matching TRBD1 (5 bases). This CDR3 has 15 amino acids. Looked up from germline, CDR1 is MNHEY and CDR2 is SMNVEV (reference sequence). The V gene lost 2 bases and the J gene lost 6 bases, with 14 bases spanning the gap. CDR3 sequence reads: CASSLEGRVGQPQHF. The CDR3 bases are TGTGCCAGCAGTTTAGAAGGCAGGGTCGGTCAGCCCCAGCATTTT.

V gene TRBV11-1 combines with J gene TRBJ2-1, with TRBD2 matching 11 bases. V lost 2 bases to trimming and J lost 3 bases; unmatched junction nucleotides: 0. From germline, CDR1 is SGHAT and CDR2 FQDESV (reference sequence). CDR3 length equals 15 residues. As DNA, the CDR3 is TGTGCCAGCAGCTTACTAGCGGGGGGCTACAATGAGCAGTTCTTC. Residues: CASSLLAGGYNEQFF.

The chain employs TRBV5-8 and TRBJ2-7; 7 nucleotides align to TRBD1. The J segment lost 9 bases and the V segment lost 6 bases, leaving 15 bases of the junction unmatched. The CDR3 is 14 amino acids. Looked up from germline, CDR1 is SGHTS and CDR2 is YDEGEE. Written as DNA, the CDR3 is TGTGCCAGCACCTACACAGGGGCGCCAATGATGCAGTACTTC. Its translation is CASTYTGAPMMQYF.

CDR3 sequence: CASTDRGRGNTIYF. As DNA, the CDR3 is TGTGCCAGCACCGACAGGGGCCGGGGAAACACCATATATTTT. The chain has TRBV6-5 and TRBJ1-3; 8 bases align to TRBD1. CDR1 MNHEY and CDR2 SVGAGI come from the germline V gene. CDR3 length equals 14 residues. V lost 7 bases to trimming and J lost 4 bases; unmatched junction nucleotides: 6.

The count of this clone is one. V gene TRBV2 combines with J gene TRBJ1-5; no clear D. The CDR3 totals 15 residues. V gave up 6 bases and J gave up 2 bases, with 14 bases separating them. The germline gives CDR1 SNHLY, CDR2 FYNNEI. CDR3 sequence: CASSLGDGGNQPQHF. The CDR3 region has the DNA TGTGCCAGCAGCCTCGGAGACGGCGGCAATCAGCCCCAGCATTTT.

This CDR3 is CASSQDGTGGTNEQFF. In DNA, the CDR3 is TGTGCCAGCAGCCAAGACGGGACAGGGGGAACCAATGAGCAGTTCTTC. V gene TRBV11-2 combines with J gene TRBJ2-1; 11 positions agree with TRBD1. V lost 5 bases, J lost 6 bases, and 9 bases stayed unmatched. The CDR3 spans 16 residues. Germline V gives CDR1 SGHAT, CDR2 FQNNGV. Drawing the rest from reference TRBV11-2 and TRBJ2-1, the complete variable domain is EAGVAQSPRYKIIEKRQSVAFWCNPISGHATLYWYQQILGQGPKLLIQFQNNGVVDDSQLPKDRFSAERLKGVDSTLKIQPAKLEDSAVYLCASSQDGTGGTNEQFFGPGTRLTVL.

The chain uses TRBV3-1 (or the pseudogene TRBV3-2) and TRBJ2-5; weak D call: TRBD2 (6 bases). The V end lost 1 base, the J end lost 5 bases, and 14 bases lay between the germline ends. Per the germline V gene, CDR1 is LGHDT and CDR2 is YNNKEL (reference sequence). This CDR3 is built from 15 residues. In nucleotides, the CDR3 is TGTGCCAGCAGCCAAGGTCCGACGGAGGGGGAGACCCAGTACTTC. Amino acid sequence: CASSQGPTEGETQYF.

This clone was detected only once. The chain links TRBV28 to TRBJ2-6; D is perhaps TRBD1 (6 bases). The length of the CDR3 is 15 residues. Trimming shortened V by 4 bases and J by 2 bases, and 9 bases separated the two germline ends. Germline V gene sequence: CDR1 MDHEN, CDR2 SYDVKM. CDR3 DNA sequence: TGTGCCAGCAGTTCCTCAGGGGCTGGGGCCAACGTCCTGACTTTC. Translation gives CASSSSGAGANVLTF.

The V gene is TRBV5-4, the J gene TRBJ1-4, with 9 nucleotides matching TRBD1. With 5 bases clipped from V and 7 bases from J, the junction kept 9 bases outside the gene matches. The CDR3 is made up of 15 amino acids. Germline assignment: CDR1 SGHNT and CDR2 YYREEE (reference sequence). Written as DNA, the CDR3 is TGTGCCAGCAGTTCACTAACGGGACAGGGTGAAAAACTGTTTTTT. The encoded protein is CASSSLTGQGEKLFF.

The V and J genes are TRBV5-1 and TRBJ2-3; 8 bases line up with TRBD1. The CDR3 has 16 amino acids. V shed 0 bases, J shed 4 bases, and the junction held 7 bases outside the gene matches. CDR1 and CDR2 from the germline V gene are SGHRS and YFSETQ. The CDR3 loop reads CASSLEAGGSADTQYF. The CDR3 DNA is TGCGCCAGCAGCTTGGAGGCAGGGGGCAGCGCAGATACGCAGTATTTT.

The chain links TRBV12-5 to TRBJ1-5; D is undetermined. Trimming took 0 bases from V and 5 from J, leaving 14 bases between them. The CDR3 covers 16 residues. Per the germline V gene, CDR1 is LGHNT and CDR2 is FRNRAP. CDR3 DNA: TGTGCTAGTGGTTTGGTAGCCCGGGTGAAGGATCAGCCCCAGCATTTT. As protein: CASGLVARVKDQPQHF.

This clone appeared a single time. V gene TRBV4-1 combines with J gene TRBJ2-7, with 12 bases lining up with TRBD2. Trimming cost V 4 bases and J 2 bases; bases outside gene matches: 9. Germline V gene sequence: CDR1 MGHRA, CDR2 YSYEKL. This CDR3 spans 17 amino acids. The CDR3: CASSPRLAGDTTYEQYF. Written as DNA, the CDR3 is TGCGCCAGCAGCCCAAGACTAGCGGGGGATACAACCTACGAGCAGTACTTC.

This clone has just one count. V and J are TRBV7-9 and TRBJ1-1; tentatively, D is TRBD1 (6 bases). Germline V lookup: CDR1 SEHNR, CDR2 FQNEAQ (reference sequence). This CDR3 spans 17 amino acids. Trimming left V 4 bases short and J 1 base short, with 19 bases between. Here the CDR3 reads CASSSPSGGRENTEAFF. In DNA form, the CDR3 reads TGTGCCAGCAGCTCGCCCAGCGGGGGCAGGGAGAACACTGAAGCTTTCTTT.

The chain's CDR3 is CASSLGGQNNSPLHF. In DNA form, the CDR3 reads TGTGCCAGCAGCCTCGGGGGACAGAATAATTCACCCCTCCACTTT. The chain couples TRBV28 to TRBJ1-6; 7 nucleotides line up with TRBD1. Looked up from germline, CDR1 is MDHEN and CDR2 is SYDVKM. V was clipped by 6 bases and J by 5 bases; unmatched bases: 7. The CDR3 length is 15 residues.

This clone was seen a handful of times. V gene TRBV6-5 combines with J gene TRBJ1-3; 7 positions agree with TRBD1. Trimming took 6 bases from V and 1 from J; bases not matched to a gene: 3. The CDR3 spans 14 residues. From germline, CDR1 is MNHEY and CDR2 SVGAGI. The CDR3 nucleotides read TGTGCCAGCAGGGGGACAGCATCTGGAAACACCATATATTTT. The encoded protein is CASRGTASGNTIYF.